The clone carrying this T cell receptor (beta chain) was counted at least ten times. Its target is not known. The V end was cut by 2 bases, the J end by 5 bases, with 19 bases between. Germline-derived CDR1 and CDR2 are KGHSH and LQKENI. The CDR3 is 16 amino acids. The data belong to a study of breast tumors, draining lymph nodes, adjacent tissues. TCRdb reprocessed the multiplex PCR reads via MiXCR and lists one record per CDR3 protein. The table records nearly 200,000 distinct CDR3 sequences, approximately 31% of them present only once. Axillary draining lymph nodes of breast cancer patients supplied the node samples. Study-level findings and limits: Tumor and nontumor repertoires were significantly more similar in luminal-like than in basal-like breast cancer. Compared with lymph nodes, tumors were less diverse; compared with nontumor tissue, more.

The source is a female donor with breast cancer. Some clones in this sample may be carry-over from other donors' samples. The V gene is TRBV18, the J gene TRBJ2-7, with D uncertain. The specimen sequenced was axillary lymph node tissue. CDR3: CASSPSRIPSDHEQYF. The DNA of the CDR3 is TGTGCCAGCTCACCATCCCGGATACCCTCAGACCACGAGCAGTACTTC.